The 23 T cell receptor beta chains given below trace back to one sample, sequenced in a study of T-cell reconstitution after alpha-beta-depleted transplantation in children. Preparation of the TCRbeta library was carried out with unique molecular identifiers. TCRdb processed the PCR reads anew with MiXCR; each CDR3 protein has one entry. This table holds roughly 180,000 distinct CDR3 sequences, around 10% found once. Sequencing used PBMCs, obtained before TCRalphabeta/CD19-depleted stem cell transplant. These receptors were collected from a boy between 2 and 10 years old with acute myeloid leukemia, due to receive a stem cell transplant.

This clonotype has a count of ten or more. J is TRBJ1-1 and V is TRBV5-1; no clear D gene. Germline CDR1 reads SGHRS; CDR2 reads YFSETQ. V dropped 4 bases and J dropped 5 bases, with 15 bases sitting between them. CDR3 length: 14 residues. The CDR3 here is CASSKEVVWTEAFF. The CDR3 DNA sequence: TGCGCCAGCAGCAAAGAGGTAGTGTGGACTGAAGCTTTCTTT.

This clonotype has a count of ten or more. The rearrangement links TRBV20-1 to TRBJ1-5; TRBD1 might be the D (5 bases). Germline V gives CDR1 DFQATT, CDR2 SNEGSKA (reference sequence). The CDR3 is 13 residues long. V was trimmed by 3 bases and J by 7 bases, leaving 13 bases between them. CDR3 DNA sequence: TGCAGTGCTAGTCCAGGGATGGAACAGCCCCAGCATTTT. Protein: CSASPGMEQPQHF.

At least ten counts were recorded for this clonotype. The chain recombines TRBV18 with TRBJ1-6; D is possibly TRBD1 (6 bases). Germline V gives CDR1 KGHSH, CDR2 LQKENI. The CDR3 length is 16 residues. With 2 bases removed from V and 7 bases from J, the gap between germline ends came to 15 bases. In nucleotides, the CDR3 is TGTGCCAGCTCACCAAGTTCAGGGGCGCGCAATTCACCCCTCCACTTT. As protein: CASSPSSGARNSPLHF.

Many counts were recorded for this clonotype. The chain is built from TRBV15 and TRBJ2-1; unclear D gene. The CDR3 is made up of 15 amino acids. Trimming took off 3 bases at V and 4 bases at J, with 13 bases between the two ends. Germline lookup yields CDR1 LNHNV and CDR2 YYDKDF (reference sequence). CDR3 protein: CATSSGPSQYNEQFF. The CDR3 nucleotides are TGTGCCACCAGCAGTGGCCCATCTCAGTACAATGAGCAGTTCTTC.

The sample holds many counts of this clonotype. V usage is TRBV12-3 or TRBV12-4 and J usage is TRBJ2-7; a possible D gene is TRBD2 (5 bases). The CDR3 has 13 residues. The V end lost 5 bases, the J end lost 2 bases, and 10 bases lay between the germline ends. In nucleotides, the CDR3 is TGTGCCAGCAGTAGTAGCGTAACCTACGAGCAGTACTTC. It codes for CASSSSVTYEQYF.

At least ten counts were recorded for this clonotype. V usage is TRBV7-6 and J usage is TRBJ2-1; D is unresolved. The CDR3 covers 13 residues. V dropped 4 bases and J dropped 7 bases, with 11 bases sitting between them. Germline V CDR1 and CDR2: SGHVS, FNYEAQ. CDR3 sequence reads: CASSSQWANEQFF. CDR3 sequence (DNA): TGTGCCAGCAGCTCCCAATGGGCGAATGAGCAGTTCTTC.

This clonotype showed up many times. The chain employs TRBV7-9 and TRBJ1-5; no reliable D call. V was cut by 5 bases and J by 5 bases, with 7 bases left in between. This CDR3 contains 12 residues. The germline gives CDR1 SEHNR, CDR2 FQNEAQ (reference sequence). Here the CDR3 reads CASSPSDQPQHF. CDR3 DNA: TGTGCCAGCAGCCCTTCGGATCAGCCCCAGCATTTT.

This clonotype has a count of ten or more. V usage is TRBV20-1 and J usage is TRBJ1-6, with D perhaps TRBD1 (5 bases). The CDR3 length is 11 residues. The germline V and J ends were trimmed by 6 bases and 12 bases, with 12 bases remaining between them. Germline-derived CDR1 and CDR2 are DFQATT and SNEGSKA (reference sequence). The CDR3: CSATAAGPLHF. CDR3 DNA: TGCAGTGCGACAGCAGCGGGACCCCTCCACTTT.

In this sample, this clonotype turned up many times. CDR3 DNA sequence: TGCGCCAGCAACCCGCGCGCGGGAGCAAGCAATGAGCAGTTCTTC. Protein sequence: CASNPRAGASNEQFF. This chain links TRBV5-1 with TRBJ2-1; 7 nucleotides match TRBD2. This CDR3 spans 15 amino acids. From germline, CDR1 is SGHRS and CDR2 YFSETQ. Trimming removed 6 bases from V and 6 bases from J; junction bases left unmatched: 12.

The chain employs TRBV7-3 and TRBJ1-3, with D unclear. V lost 6 bases, J lost 3 bases, and 9 bases lay in between. The CDR3 is made up of 13 amino acids. Germline CDR1 is SGHTA and CDR2 is FQGTGA. CDR3 sequence reads: CASSPGRGNTIYF. CDR3 nucleotide sequence: TGTGCCAGCAGTCCGGGTCGTGGAAACACCATATATTTT.

This clonotype came up many times. CDR3 region: CSARLANEKLFF. DNA for the CDR3: TGCAGTGCCCGCCTCGCTAATGAAAAACTGTTTTTT. V and J are TRBV20-1 and TRBJ1-4; no definite D call. The CDR3 loop spans 12 amino acids. The germline V gene has CDR1 DFQATT and CDR2 SNEGSKA (reference sequence). V dropped 6 bases and J dropped 3 bases, with 8 bases sitting between them.

This clonotype was seen many times. The V call is TRBV12-3 or TRBV12-4, the J call TRBJ2-1, with 9 nucleotides matching TRBD2. The CDR3 totals 16 residues. V lost 0 bases and J lost 13; bases outside the gene matches: 13. The CDR3 protein is CASSLARRVAGVVQFF. DNA for the CDR3: TGTGCCAGCAGTTTAGCGAGGAGAGTAGCGGGGGTGGTCCAGTTCTTC.

Note on this clonotype: Possible read error: a much larger clone is one base away. The rearrangement links TRBV5-6 to TRBJ2-2; D is unclear. The CDR3 is 15 amino acids. V was shortened by 0 bases and J by 3 bases, with 9 bases between the two germline ends. Germline V gene sequence: CDR1 SGHDT, CDR2 YYEEEE. DNA of the CDR3: TGTGCCAGCAGCTTGGATGGCGAGTACACCGGGGAGCTGTTTTTT. Protein sequence: CASSLDGEYTGELFF.

In regard to this clonotype: A read error may be the cause here, since a much bigger clone is one base away. The V gene is TRBV15, the J gene TRBJ1-2, with TRBD1 as a possible D gene (6 bases). The length of the CDR3 is 14 residues. CDR1 is LNHNV, CDR2 YYDKDF, per germline (reference sequence). CDR3: CATSSAFRGNGYPF. CDR3 sequence (DNA): TGTGCCACCAGCAGTGCCTTTAGGGGGAACGGCTACCCCTTC.

The V and J genes are TRBV5-1 and TRBJ2-3; D may be TRBD2 (6 bases). This CDR3 comprises 15 residues. V was shortened by 1 base and J by 4 bases, with 13 bases between the two germline ends. From germline, CDR1 is SGHRS and CDR2 YFSETQ. The chain's CDR3 is CASSLRRDLADTQYF. The CDR3, as DNA: TGCGCCAGCAGCTTGCGGCGGGATCTCGCAGATACGCAGTATTTT.

This clonotype was counted many times. The gene calls are TRBV6-1 and TRBJ1-2, with D possibly matching TRBD1 (5 bases). The germline V gene has CDR1 MNHNS and CDR2 SASEGT. V was cut by 11 bases and J by 6 bases, with 22 bases left in between. The CDR3 spans 14 residues. CDR3 region: CAEHKFREKNGYTF. In nucleotides, the CDR3 is TGTGCCGAGCATAAGTTCAGGGAAAAGAATGGCTACACCTTC.

This clonotype was found many times. This sequence joins TRBV5-1 and TRBJ1-5; 9 positions match TRBD1. Germline V gene data show CDR1 as SGHRS and CDR2 as YFSETQ. The CDR3 is 15 amino acids. Germline trimming cut 4 bases from V and 4 bases from J; bases unmatched to any gene: 6. As DNA, the CDR3 is TGCGCCAGCAGCGTAGGGACAGGGCGAAATCAGCCCCAGCATTTT. It yields the protein CASSVGTGRNQPQHF.

This clonotype was counted many times. This chain joins TRBV18 and TRBJ1-2, with D possibly TRBD1 on 6 matching bases. CDR3 length: 12 amino acids. The ends were cut back, 2 bases at V and 8 bases at J, with 9 bases in the middle. Germline V CDR1 and CDR2: KGHSH, LQKENI. The CDR3 DNA reads as TGTGCCAGCTCACCATCAGGGGAAGGCTACACCTTC. Its translation is CASSPSGEGYTF.

This clonotype has a count of ten or more. V and J are TRBV3-1 and TRBJ1-2; a possible D gene is TRBD1 (5 bases). The CDR3 is made up of 16 amino acids. Germline V gene data show CDR1 as LGHDT and CDR2 as YNNKEL (reference sequence). V was cut by 5 bases and J by 6 bases, with 22 bases left in between. The CDR3: CASSARRTRPLNGYTF. CDR3 nucleotide sequence: TGTGCCAGCAGCGCCCGACGGACAAGGCCGTTAAATGGCTACACCTTC.

This clonotype has at least ten counts. One junction end disagrees with the germline gene, perhaps due to a read error. The rearrangement joins TRBV28 to TRBJ1-4, with no clear D. The CDR3 totals 17 residues. CDR1 is MDHEN and CDR2 is SYDVKM in the germline V gene. This CDR3 is CASSLVADLATNKKLFF. The CDR3 bases are TGTGCCAGCAGTTTGGTGGCGGATCTTGCAACTAATAAAAAACTGTTTTTT.

This clonotype was found many times. The chain recombines TRBV12-3 or TRBV12-4 with TRBJ1-5; D call uncertain. V was cut by 4 bases and J by 6 bases, with 7 bases left in between. This CDR3 comprises 12 residues. The CDR3 loop reads CASSSAGQPQHF. The DNA for the CDR3 is TGTGCCAGCAGTTCCGCGGGTCAGCCCCAGCATTTT.

Many counts were recorded for this clonotype. V is TRBV7-6 and J is TRBJ2-2, with TRBD2 matching over 9 bases. Germline CDR1 is SGHVS and CDR2 is FNYEAQ. V lost 5 bases and J lost 0; bases outside the gene matches: 10. CDR3 length: 18 residues. The CDR3 here is CASSPGLLAGSNTGELFF. The CDR3 coding sequence is TGTGCCAGCAGCCCGGGGTTGCTAGCGGGATCGAACACCGGGGAGCTGTTTTTT.

This clonotype was detected ten times or more. The chain joins TRBV29-1 to TRBJ1-3; D remains ambiguous. The CDR3 consists of 12 residues. Germline CDR1 reads SQVTM; CDR2 reads ANQGSEA. Trimming shortened V by 6 bases and J by 2 bases, and 8 bases separated the two germline ends. CDR3: CSVAQTGNTIYF. Written as DNA, the CDR3 is TGCAGCGTCGCCCAAACTGGAAACACCATATATTTT.